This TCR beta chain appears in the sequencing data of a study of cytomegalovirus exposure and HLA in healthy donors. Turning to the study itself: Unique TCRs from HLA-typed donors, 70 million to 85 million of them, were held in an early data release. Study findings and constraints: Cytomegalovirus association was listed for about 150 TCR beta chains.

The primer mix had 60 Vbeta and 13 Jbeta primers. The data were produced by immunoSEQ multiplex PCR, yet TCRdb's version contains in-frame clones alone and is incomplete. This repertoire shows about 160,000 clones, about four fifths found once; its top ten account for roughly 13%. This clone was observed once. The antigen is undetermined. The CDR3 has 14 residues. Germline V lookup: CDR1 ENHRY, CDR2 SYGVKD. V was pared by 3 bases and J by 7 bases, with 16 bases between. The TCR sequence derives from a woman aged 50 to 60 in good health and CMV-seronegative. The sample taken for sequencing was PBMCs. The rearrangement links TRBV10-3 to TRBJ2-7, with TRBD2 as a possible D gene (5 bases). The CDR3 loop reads CAISDKEGGWEQYF. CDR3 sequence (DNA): TGTGCCATCAGTGACAAAGAGGGCGGATGGGAGCAGTACTTC.